This passage covers 23 T cell receptor beta chains from one sample sequenced in a study of blood T cell repertoires in COVID-19. Data came from immunoSEQ multiplex PCR; TCRdb stores just in-frame clones and leaves some out. The repertoire consists of 75,000 to 100,000 clones, with around four fifths occurring once and the leading ten covering 8.5% to 10%. The sample taken for sequencing was peripheral blood. These receptors all stem from a woman older than 75 with acute or convalescent COVID-19.

A few counts support this clone. V and J are TRBV30 and TRBJ1-5; 7 bases are a match to TRBD1. V lost 2 bases to trimming and J lost 1 base; unmatched junction nucleotides: 2. This CDR3 spans 14 amino acids. Per the germline V gene, CDR1 is GTSNPN and CDR2 is SVGIG (reference sequence). This CDR3 is CAWSRDRSNQPQHF. CDR3 sequence (DNA): TGTGCCTGGAGTCGGGACAGAAGCAATCAGCCCCAGCATTTT. Combining the CDR3 with reference TRBV30 and TRBJ1-5 gives the whole variable domain SQTIHQWPATLVQPVGSPLSLECTVEGTSNPNLYWYRQAAGRGLQLLFYSVGIGQISSEVPQNLSASRPQDRQFILSSKKLLLSDSGFYLCAWSRDRSNQPQHFGDGTRLSIL.

V usage is TRBV12-3 or TRBV12-4 and J usage is TRBJ2-5; TRBD2 might be the D (6 bases). The ends were cut back, 7 bases at V and 1 base at J, with 10 bases in the middle. The length of the CDR3 is 13 residues. The CDR3 region has the DNA TGTGCCAGCACTTATAGCGGCCAAGAGACCCAGTACTTC. It translates to CASTYSGQETQYF.

The gene calls are TRBV4-2 and TRBJ2-2; possibly TRBD2 for D (7 bases). The CDR3 runs to 19 residues. Trimming took 0 bases from V and 0 from J, leaving 17 bases between them. The germline CDR1 and CDR2 sequences are LGHNA and YNFKEQ. The CDR3 bases are TGTGCCAGCAGCCAAGAGCCCTGGCGGGGGCAATCGAACACCGGGGAGCTGTTTTTT. Translation: CASSQEPWRGQSNTGELFF.

The chain is built from TRBV28 and TRBJ2-7; 13 bases line up with TRBD2. Germline CDR1 reads MDHEN; CDR2 reads SYDVKM. The CDR3 length is 16 residues. J lost 4 bases, V lost 5 bases, and 8 bases had no gene match. The CDR3 sequence: CASSSPGTSGAYEQYF. The CDR3 DNA follows: TGTGCCAGCAGTAGCCCCGGGACTAGCGGGGCATACGAGCAGTACTTC.

This chain joins TRBV21-1 and TRBJ1-2. TRBV21-1 is marked as a pseudogene. The CDR3 runs 15 residues. This CDR3 reads CASSPKRSGLGGYTF. The CDR3 nucleotides are TGTGCCAGCAGCCCAAAAAGATCGGGATTGGGAGGCTACACCTTC.

The chain couples TRBV5-1 to TRBJ2-3; 10 bases line up with TRBD1. Germline V gene sequence: CDR1 SGHRS, CDR2 YFSETQ. J lost 5 bases, V lost 0 bases, and 9 bases had no gene match. The CDR3 has 17 residues. The CDR3 spells CASSLARDRGPGDTQYF. The CDR3 DNA reads TGCGCCAGCAGCTTGGCCCGAGACAGGGGGCCGGGAGATACGCAGTATTTT.

The rearrangement links TRBV5-1 to TRBJ1-3; 9 nucleotides match TRBD1. Germline lookup yields CDR1 SGHRS and CDR2 YFSETQ. After removal of 6 bases from V and 2 bases from J, the junction contained 6 bases not matched to a gene. The CDR3 covers 15 residues. This chain's CDR3 is CASTRDRVTGNTIYF. The CDR3 nucleotides read TGCGCCAGCACCCGGGACAGGGTAACTGGAAACACCATATATTTT.

The rearrangement joins TRBV5-4 to TRBJ1-4; TRBD1 matches 8 bases. The germline V gene encodes CDR1 SGHNT and CDR2 YYREEE (reference sequence). The V gene end was trimmed by 4 bases and the J gene end by 8 bases; junction bases not matched to a gene: 7. This CDR3 is 14 amino acids long. CDR3 in amino acids: CASSPTGAGEKLFF. In nucleotides, the CDR3 is TGTGCCAGCAGCCCGACAGGGGCAGGGGAAAAACTGTTTTTT.

The V and J genes are TRBV5-1 and TRBJ1-4, with a tentative D call TRBD1 (5 bases). This CDR3 region has 14 residues. CDR1 and CDR2 from the germline V gene are SGHRS and YFSETQ. With 6 bases removed from V and 0 bases from J, the gap between germline ends came to 9 bases. CDR3 amino acids: CASTQGTTNEKLFF. Written as DNA, the CDR3 is TGCGCCAGCACCCAGGGTACAACTAATGAAAAACTGTTTTTT.

Only one count was recorded for this clone. V is TRBV19 and J is TRBJ2-5; D gene uncertain. Per germline, CDR1 LNHDA and CDR2 SQIVND (reference sequence). CDR3 length: 13 residues. V lost 1 base and J 1 base, leaving 4 bases between the germline ends. This chain's CDR3 is CASSIVFQETQYF. As DNA, the CDR3 is TGTGCCAGTAGTATAGTATTCCAAGAGACCCAGTACTTC. Full variable domain (outside the CDR3, taken from reference TRBV19 and TRBJ2-5): DGGITQSPKYLFRKEGQNVTLSCEQNLNHDAMYWYRQDPGQGLRLIYYSQIVNDFQKGDIAEGYSVSREKKESFPLTVTSAQKNPTAFYLCASSIVFQETQYFGPGTRLLVL.

The V gene is TRBV28, the J gene TRBJ1-1, with 9 bases lining up with TRBD1. CDR1 and CDR2 (germline): MDHEN, SYDVKM. The CDR3 contains 16 residues. Trimming at V came to 5 bases and at J to 10 bases, leaving 17 bases not matched to a gene. CDR3 loop: CASSPTTGTGFGSAFF. DNA of the CDR3: TGTGCCAGCAGTCCTACCACCGGGACAGGGTTTGGGTCAGCTTTCTTT.

This sequence joins TRBV7-8 and TRBJ1-6, with D tentatively TRBD1 (5 bases). The length of the CDR3 is 14 residues. Germline CDR1 and CDR2: SGHVS and FQNEAQ. V was trimmed by 5 bases and J by 11 bases, leaving 16 bases between them. This CDR3 reads CASSRTSRWAPLHF. The DNA for the CDR3 is TGTGCCAGCAGCCGGACATCCCGATGGGCACCCCTCCACTTT.

The chain joins TRBV11-3 to TRBJ2-7; D possibly corresponds to TRBD2 (5 bases). Trimming left V 6 bases short and J 3 bases short, with 15 bases between. The CDR3 sequence is 14 residues long. Germline values: CDR1 SGHNT, CDR2 YENEEA. CDR3 sequence (DNA): TGTGCCAGCAGTCGGCTCGGGAAGCTCTACGAGCAGTACTTC. It specifies CASSRLGKLYEQYF.

This sequence joins TRBV9 and TRBJ1-4, with TRBD1 matching over 7 bases. This CDR3 is built from 14 residues. The germline V gene has CDR1 SGDLS and CDR2 YYNGEE. V shed 4 bases and J 6 bases; nucleotides not matched to a gene: 6. The chain's CDR3 is CASSPRGRDEKLFF. CDR3 nucleotide sequence: TGTGCCAGCAGCCCTAGGGGGCGCGATGAAAAACTGTTTTTT.

V is TRBV6-6 and J is TRBJ1-1, with a weak D call TRBD1 (6 bases). CDR3 length equals 15 residues. V was cut by 0 bases and J by 5 bases, with 13 bases left in between. Germline V gene sequence: CDR1 MNHNY, CDR2 SVGAGI (reference sequence). The CDR3 region has the DNA TGTGCCAGCAGTTACTCATGGGGGCGCCGGACTGAAGCTTTCTTT. Encoded protein: CASSYSWGRRTEAFF.

This clone was seen only a few times. This chain connects TRBV28 to TRBJ2-5; D is perhaps TRBD2 (7 bases). CDR1 and CDR2 from the germline V gene are MDHEN and SYDVKM. V was shortened by 10 bases and J by 5 bases, with 20 bases between the two germline ends. The CDR3 spans 14 residues. The CDR3 region is CATGARGGTETQYF. The CDR3 DNA reads as TGTGCCACGGGGGCTCGCGGGGGCACGGAGACCCAGTACTTC.

V is TRBV7-2 and J is TRBJ2-1; tentative D call: TRBD2 (5 bases). The V and J ends lost 1 base and 4 bases respectively, with 11 bases between them. The germline V gene encodes CDR1 SGHTA and CDR2 FQGNSA. CDR3 length: 15 residues. CDR3 bases: TGTGCCAGCAGCTTAGGGGGAGCCACGTACAATGAGCAGTTCTTC. It encodes CASSLGGATYNEQFF.

This clone was picked up one time. V is TRBV29-1 and J is TRBJ2-3, with unresolved D. Germline V gene data show CDR1 as SQVTM and CDR2 as ANQGSEA. CDR3 length: 14 residues. Trimming removed 2 bases at V and 1 base at J, with 10 bases between. The CDR3 loop is CSVERGLGTDTQYF. CDR3 nucleotides: TGCAGCGTTGAACGCGGTTTGGGCACAGATACGCAGTATTTT.

The chain recombines TRBV3-1 (or the pseudogene TRBV3-2) with TRBJ2-5, with 8 bases identical to TRBD2. The CDR3 runs 17 residues. Trimming at V came to 2 bases and at J to 1 base, leaving 9 bases not matched to a gene. CDR1 and CDR2 from the germline V gene are LGHDT and YNNKEL (reference sequence). This CDR3 reads CASSQSIRTSFQETQYF. The CDR3 DNA follows: TGTGCCAGCAGCCAATCGATTCGGACTAGCTTCCAAGAGACCCAGTACTTC.

J is TRBJ1-6 and V is TRBV11-2; D possibly corresponds to TRBD1 (5 bases). The CDR3 covers 14 residues. Germline V CDR1 and CDR2: SGHAT, FQNNGV. Trimming removed 5 bases from V and 10 bases from J, with 15 bases in between. The CDR3 DNA follows: TGTGCCAGCAGCCCTCAGGGCCAGTCATCACCCCTCCACTTT. It specifies CASSPQGQSSPLHF. Filled out from reference TRBV11-2 and TRBJ1-6, the complete variable domain reads EAGVAQSPRYKIIEKRQSVAFWCNPISGHATLYWYQQILGQGPKLLIQFQNNGVVDDSQLPKDRFSAERLKGVDSTLKIQPAKLEDSAVYLCASSPQGQSSPLHFGNGTRLTVT.

The rearrangement uses TRBV5-1 and TRBJ2-7; 7 bases are a match to TRBD1. Trimming at V came to 1 base and at J to 0 bases, leaving 10 bases not matched to a gene. From germline, CDR1 is SGHRS and CDR2 YFSETQ. The CDR3 spans 17 residues. This chain's CDR3 is CASSLQTGPFDSYEQYF. The CDR3 DNA reads as TGCGCCAGCAGCTTGCAGACAGGGCCCTTCGACTCCTACGAGCAGTACTTC.

The chain has TRBV2 and TRBJ2-3; D gene unclear. The V gene's germline CDR1 is SNHLY and CDR2 FYNNEI. The CDR3 contains 14 residues. V lost 4 bases, J lost 0 bases, and 8 bases lay in between. This chain's CDR3 is CASSGFGSTDTQYF. Here the CDR3 DNA reads TGTGCCAGCAGTGGTTTCGGGAGCACAGATACGCAGTATTTT.

In its sample, this clone was seen many times. The rearrangement uses TRBV6-1 and TRBJ2-3; D is possibly TRBD2 (6 bases). CDR3 length equals 15 residues. The V gene's germline CDR1 is MNHNS and CDR2 SASEGT. Trimming cost V 0 bases and J 8 bases, with 15 bases left between them. The CDR3 spells CASSEALATRGTQYF. CDR3 DNA: TGTGCCAGCAGTGAAGCCCTAGCGACAAGAGGTACGCAGTATTTT.